This T cell receptor (beta chain) is drawn from a study of regulatory T cells in long-lasting Graves disease. Whole-study findings and limits: Newly diagnosed Graves' patients had higher TCR diversity than persistent ones. Persistent disease was associated with favored TRBV28 usage and with favored use of TRBJ1-2 and TRBJ2-5.

CDR1 is MGHRA, CDR2 YSYEKL, per germline. The CDR3 runs to 14 residues. Trimming stripped 3 bases from V and 3 bases from J, with 11 bases between. In building TCR beta libraries, iRepertoire HTBI primers were used together with Arm-PCR of CDR3 regions. Original methodology: Roughly 65 TRBV and approximately 13 TRBJ segments were identified across samples. TCRdb passed the multiplex PCR reads through MiXCR, listing each CDR3 protein once. TCRdb assigned the V and J calls; the authors' analysis was not used. The sample carries under 450,000 distinct CDR3 sequences, roughly 25% recorded once. Time point noted: persistent/refractory GD, antithyroid drugs over 5 years with positive TRAb. From PBMCs, RNA was extracted and then used to make the TCR library. Patients with Graves' disease were diagnosed by American Thyroid Association guidelines. This clonotype has more than one count but fewer than ten. As yet, its antigen is unknown.

V gene TRBV4-1 combines with J gene TRBJ2-5; D is undetermined. The TCR comes from a woman aged 40 to 50 with Graves disease. Sequencing was performed on peripheral blood mononuclear cells (PBMCs), taken when the disease was refractory, from a patient treated with antithyroid drugs. For the CDR3, the DNA is TGCGCCAGCAGCCATGGCCAGAGTAAAGAGACCCAGTACTTC. Its translation is CASSHGQSKETQYF.